Listed below are T cell receptor beta chains from one sample, sequenced in a study of T cells expressing NK-cell markers. TCRdb reprocessed the 5' RACE reads, with one entry per CDR3 protein and no DNA. The table for this sample gives just under 150,000 distinct CDR3 sequences. Sequencing was done on a sample of blood T cells: a sorted CD56 or NKG2C T cell subset, CD4+ or CD8+ T cells, or bulk PBMC T cells (not recorded which). Receptors originate from a man aged 18 to 30 in good health. CDR3s include the opening cysteine and the closing phenylalanine or tryptophan. Each record gives: J gene, V gene, CDR3 protein.

TRBJ1-1 TRBV12-3/TRBV12-4 CASSATGAYTEAFF
TRBJ2-1 TRBV3-1 CASTSTSGLAAYNEQFF
TRBJ1-1 TRBV4-1 CASSQPRQGAGDTEAFF
TRBJ2-3 TRBV5-1 CASSSGQGIYAPSTDTQYF
TRBJ2-1 TRBV5-6 CASSLGLGTTYNEQFF
TRBJ2-5 TRBV20-1 CSARESYLAWQETQYF
TRBJ2-1 TRBV12-3/TRBV12-4 CASSLESLSDNEQFF
TRBJ2-1 TRBV7-2 CASSPQPASGTDEQFF
TRBJ2-7 TRBV27 CASRQGLQSSYEQYF
TRBJ2-3 TRBV24-1 CATRGGPDTQYF
TRBJ2-3 TRBV4-3 CASSQEDPGGRADTQYF
TRBJ2-1 TRBV5-1 CASSWGSDYNEQFF
TRBJ2-1 TRBV9 CASSVARVTEQFF
TRBJ2-1 TRBV13 CASSLERIGEQFF
TRBJ2-2 TRBV7-3 CASSLSETGELFF
TRBJ1-1 TRBV6-2/TRBV6-3 CASSYSIEANTEAFF
TRBJ2-1 TRBV2 CASSDGQGEQFF
TRBJ1-5 TRBV5-1 CASSFNQPQHF
TRBJ1-2 TRBV24-1 CATSDPRVDYGYTF
TRBJ2-2 TRBV30 CASNPSGSGTGELFF
TRBJ2-2 TRBV12-3/TRBV12-4 CASSFTSTGELFF
TRBJ2-5 TRBV11-2 CASSLVMYQETQYF
TRBJ2-7 TRBV6-1 CASSVSYTGVSSYEQYF
TRBJ2-5 TRBV19 CASSPWDRGRETQYF
TRBJ2-3 TRBV12-3/TRBV12-4 CASSPAPGGADTQYF
TRBJ2-3 TRBV24-1 CATSEAGAISTDTQYF
TRBJ2-1 TRBV27 CASQPQTTYNEQFF
TRBJ2-1 TRBV4-1 CASLGFDNEQFF
TRBJ2-5 TRBV6-1 CATRHGDGSSETQYF
TRBJ1-5 TRBV28 CASSGGTADLNQPQHF
TRBJ2-6 TRBV5-1 CASSLAGQGASAGANVLTF
TRBJ2-3 TRBV24-1 CAPHSGSTDTQYF
TRBJ2-3 TRBV3-1 CASSFSLGSTDTQYF
TRBJ2-1 TRBV7-9 CASSYSGVGEQFF
TRBJ2-3 TRBV28 CASTRGTDTQYF
TRBJ2-5 TRBV2 CASSEAGQGFQETQYF
TRBJ1-2 TRBV14 CASSQSRAYGYTF
TRBJ1-1 TRBV19 CASKGPDMNTEAFF
TRBJ1-1 TRBV6-5 CASSYSSGMTEAFF
TRBJ2-1 TRBV7-9 CASRGWGGRNSYNEQFF
TRBJ1-1 TRBV25-1 CASSESSGDTEAFF
TRBJ2-7 TRBV4-3 CASSQDRRASPYEQYF